This is a list of T cell receptor beta chains from one sample in a study of cytomegalovirus exposure and HLA in healthy donors. Some clones are missing from TCRdb's copy, which holds only in-frame ones; the method was immunoSEQ multiplex PCR. There are tens of thousands of clones in the sample, with approximately 0.58% held by the top ten. Sequenced material: PBMCs. These receptors were taken from a man in his fifties in good health and CMV-seronegative. Both conserved end residues are part of each CDR3. D genes are given only for firm matches.

.	TRBJ2-1	TRBV2	CASSESGWRYNEQFF	TGTGCCAGCAGTGAGTCGGGGTGGAGGTACAATGAGCAGTTCTTC
.	TRBJ2-7	TRBV7-9	CASSLGGLYEQYF	TGTGCCAGCAGCTTAGGGGGCCTCTACGAGCAGTACTTC
TRBD2	TRBJ2-1	TRBV27	CASSLLWLAGGRRNEQFF	TGTGCCAGCAGTTTATTGTGGTTAGCGGGGGGGCGTAGGAATGAGCAGTTCTTC
.	TRBJ1-1	TRBV7-3	CASSLLGGGNTEAFF	TGTGCCAGCAGCTTACTGGGAGGGGGGAACACTGAAGCTTTCTTT
TRBD1	TRBJ2-7	TRBV18	CASSPEQGGYEQYF	TGTGCCAGCTCACCCGAACAGGGGGGCTACGAGCAGTACTTC
TRBD2	TRBJ2-7	TRBV5-1	CASSFRGEGYEQYF	TGCGCCAGCAGCTTTCGAGGGGAGGGATACGAGCAGTACTTC
.	TRBJ1-2	TRBV11-2	CASSSLDSFYGYTF	TGTGCCAGCAGCTCTTTGGACAGCTTCTATGGCTACACCTTC
.	TRBJ2-7	TRBV19	CASSISGARHEQYF	TGTGCCAGTAGTATTTCAGGGGCTAGACACGAGCAGTACTTC
.	TRBJ1-4	TRBV7-3	CASSSRRGEKLFF	TGTGCCAGCAGCTCAAGGCGGGGTGAAAAACTGTTTTTT
.	TRBJ2-5	TRBV5-6	CASSFVGPGETQYF	TGTGCCAGCAGCTTCGTAGGGCCGGGGGAGACCCAGTACTTC
TRBD1	TRBJ1-2	TRBV6-5	CASTRGQGINYGYTF	TGTGCCAGCACCAGAGGACAGGGGATTAACTATGGCTACACCTTC
.	TRBJ1-3	TRBV6-5	CASSPRVPGNTIYF	TGTGCCAGCAGCCCGAGGGTACCGGGAAACACCATATATTTT
.	TRBJ1-5	TRBV19	CASSIFGTNQPQHF	TGTGCCAGTAGTATATTTGGCACCAATCAGCCCCAGCATTTT
.	TRBJ2-7	TRBV6-6	CASSYSRTVSYEQYF	TGTGCCAGCAGTTACTCCCGGACAGTATCCTACGAGCAGTACTTC
TRBD1	TRBJ1-2	TRBV7-6	CASSSGGAGYGYTF	TGTGCCAGCAGCTCAGGGGGCGCAGGGTATGGCTACACCTTC